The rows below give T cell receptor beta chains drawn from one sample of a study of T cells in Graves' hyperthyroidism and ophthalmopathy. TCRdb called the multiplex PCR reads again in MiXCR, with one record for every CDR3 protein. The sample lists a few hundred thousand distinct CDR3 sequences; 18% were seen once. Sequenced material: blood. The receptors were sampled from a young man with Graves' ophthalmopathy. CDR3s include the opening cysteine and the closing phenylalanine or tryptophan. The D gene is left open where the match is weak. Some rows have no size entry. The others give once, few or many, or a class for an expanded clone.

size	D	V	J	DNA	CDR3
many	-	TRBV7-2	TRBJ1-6	TGTGCCAGCAGCTCCAGGGAGGGATCCTATAATTCACCCCTCCACTTT	CASSSREGSYNSPLHF
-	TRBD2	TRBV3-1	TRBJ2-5	TGTGCCAGCAGCCAAGATTTCCCTCTAGCGGGGGAGGGAGAGACCCAGTACTTC	CASSQDFPLAGEGETQYF
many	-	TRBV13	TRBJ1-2	TGTGCCAGCAGCATGGGGCGACCTACTAGCTATGGCTACACCTTC	CASSMGRPTSYGYTF
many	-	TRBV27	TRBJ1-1	TGTGCCAGCTTTCGGGACAACCCGAACACTGAAGCTTTCTTT	CASFRDNPNTEAFF
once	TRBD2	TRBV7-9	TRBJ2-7	TGTGCCAGCAGTCGGGACTCTAGCGGGGGTTACCCCTACGAGCAGTACTTC	CASSRDSSGGYPYEQYF
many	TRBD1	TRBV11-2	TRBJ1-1	TGTGCCAGCAGACTGGGACAGGGAACGAACACTGAAGCTTTCTTT	CASRLGQGTNTEAFF
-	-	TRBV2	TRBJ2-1	TGTGCCAGCAGTGAAGTCCACCTGCATCAGCCCGGGTACAATGAGCAGTTCTTC	CASSEVHLHQPGYNEQFF
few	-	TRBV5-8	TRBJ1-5	TGTGCCAGCAGCTTGTTAGGGCTGGGAGATCAGCCCCAGCATTTT	CASSLLGLGDQPQHF
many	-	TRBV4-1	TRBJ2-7	TGCGCCAGCAGCCATGATACAGCGTTCTCCTACGAGCAGTACTTC	CASSHDTAFSYEQYF
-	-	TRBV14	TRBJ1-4	TGTGCCAGCAGCCGCCTGGGACAAGGGGCTAATGAAAAACTGTTTTTT	CASSRLGQGANEKLFF
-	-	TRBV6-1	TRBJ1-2	TGTGCCAGCACCACAAGTAACTATGGCTACACCTTC	CASTTSNYGYTF
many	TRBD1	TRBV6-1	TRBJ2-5	TGTGCCAGCAGTTCAGGGGGACAGGCGAAGACCCAGTACTTC	CASSSGGQAKTQYF
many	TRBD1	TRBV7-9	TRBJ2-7	TGTGCCAGCAGCTCCGGGACAGGTCGTTACGAGCAGTACTTC	CASSSGTGRYEQYF
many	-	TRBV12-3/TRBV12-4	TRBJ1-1	TGTGCCAGCAGTTTTGGGCGGGGGAACACTGAAGCTTTCTTT	CASSFGRGNTEAFF
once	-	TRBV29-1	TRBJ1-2	TGCAGCGTTGAAGGTGTCAGGGGAGTTGGCTACACCTTC	CSVEGVRGVGYTF
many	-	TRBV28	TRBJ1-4	TGTGCCAGCAGCCAAACAGGGCAATGGATGGGAAAACTGTTTTTT	CASSQTGQWMGKLFF
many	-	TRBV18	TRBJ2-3	TGTGCCAGCTCACCACTCGGACGGACAGATACGCAGTATTTT	CASSPLGRTDTQYF
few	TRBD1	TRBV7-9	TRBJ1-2	TGTGCCAGCAGTGCACAGGGGGTGGCTGGCTACACCTTC	CASSAQGVAGYTF
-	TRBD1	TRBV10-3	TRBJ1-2	TGTGCCATCAGACCCGGACAGGGCGTTATGGGTGGCTACACCTTC	CAIRPGQGVMGGYTF
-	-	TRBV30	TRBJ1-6	TGTGCCTGGAGACCGAGCTCCTATAATTCACCCCTCCACTTT	CAWRPSSYNSPLHF
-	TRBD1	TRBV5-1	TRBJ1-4	TGCGCCAGCAGCTTGGCGGGACAGGGCCGACACGAAAAACTGTTTTTT	CASSLAGQGRHEKLFF
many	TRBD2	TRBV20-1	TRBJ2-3	TGCAGTGCACTGACTAGCGGCACAGATACGCAGTATTTT	CSALTSGTDTQYF
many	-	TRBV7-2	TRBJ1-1	TGTGCCAGCAGCCTGGGACGGTACACTGAAGCTTTCTTT	CASSLGRYTEAFF
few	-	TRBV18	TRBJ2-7	TGTGCCAGCTCACCACCGCAGGACCTAGCCTACGAGCAGTACTTC	CASSPPQDLAYEQYF
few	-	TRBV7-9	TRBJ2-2	TGTGCCAGCAGCAATAGCGAGGGGACCGGGGAGCTGTTTTTT	CASSNSEGTGELFF
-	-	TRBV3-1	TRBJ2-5	TGTGCCAGCAGCCAAGGGGGCGGAGAGACCCAGCACTTC	CASSQGGGETQHF
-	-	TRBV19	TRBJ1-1	TGTGCCAGTAGTATAGGGGGATCTCGAACTGAAGCTTTCTTT	CASSIGGSRTEAFF
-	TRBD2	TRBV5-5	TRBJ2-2	TGTGCCAGCACTAATAGCGGGGGGCTCACCGGGGAGCTGTTTTTT	CASTNSGGLTGELFF
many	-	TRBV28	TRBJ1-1	TGTGCCAGCAGTTTAGGGGACATTTCTGAAGCTTTCTTT	CASSLGDISEAFF
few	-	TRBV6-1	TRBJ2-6	TGTGCCAGCACACAAGAAGCCGAGCCTGGGGCCAACGTCCTGACTTTC	CASTQEAEPGANVLTF
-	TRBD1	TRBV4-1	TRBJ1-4	TGCGCCAGCAGCCAGGTGCCGGGACAGGGGGCTACTAATGAAAAACTGTTTTTT	CASSQVPGQGATNEKLFF
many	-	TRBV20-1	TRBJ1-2	TGCAGTGCTAGTAACGGTGACTATGGCTACACCTTC	CSASNGDYGYTF
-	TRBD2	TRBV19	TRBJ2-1	TGTGCCAGTACAACCTCAGAGCGGGGCTCGGGTGAGCAGTTCTTC	CASTTSERGSGEQFF
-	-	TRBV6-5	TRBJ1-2	TGTGCCAGCAGTTTTGACAGCTCCTCTAGCTATGGCTACACCTTC	CASSFDSSSSYGYTF
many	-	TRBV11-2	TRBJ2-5	TGTGCCAGCGTAGTCGGACAGCCCCAAGAGACCCAGTACTTC	CASVVGQPQETQYF
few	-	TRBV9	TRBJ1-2	TGTGCCAGCACCGGGGAATGGGACTATGGCTACACCTTC	CASTGEWDYGYTF
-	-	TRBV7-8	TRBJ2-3	TGTGCCAGCAGCAAACAGGGTTTCAGGGATACGCAGTATTTT	CASSKQGFRDTQYF
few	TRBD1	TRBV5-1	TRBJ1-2	TGCGCCAGCAGCTGGGGACAGAACTCTAACTATGGCTACACCTTC	CASSWGQNSNYGYTF
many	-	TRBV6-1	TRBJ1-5	TGTGCCAGCAGTGAAGCATGGCAGCCCCAGCATTTT	CASSEAWQPQHF
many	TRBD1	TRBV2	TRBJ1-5	TGTGCCAGCAGTAGTGAGGGGGCAGGGGTCCAGCCCCAGCATTTT	CASSSEGAGVQPQHF
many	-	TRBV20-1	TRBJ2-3	TGCAGTGCGAACGACCCAAGGGCAGATACGCAGTATTTT	CSANDPRADTQYF
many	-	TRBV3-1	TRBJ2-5	TGTGCCAGCAGCCAAGGCCAAGGGGATGTATGGGAGACCCAGTACTTC	CASSQGQGDVWETQYF
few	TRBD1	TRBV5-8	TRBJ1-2	TGTGCCAGCACCAGGGACAGGGACTATGGCTACACCTTC	CASTRDRDYGYTF
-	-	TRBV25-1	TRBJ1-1	TGTGCCAGCAGCCCCGGGGAGAAAGCTTTCTTT	CASSPGEKAFF
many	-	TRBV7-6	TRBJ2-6	TGTGCCAGCAGCCCCACCGTTGCTGGGGCCAACGTCCTGACTTTC	CASSPTVAGANVLTF
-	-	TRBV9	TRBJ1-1	TGTGCCAGCAGCGTAGGTGGGGACACTGAAGCTTCCTTT	CASSVGGDTEASF
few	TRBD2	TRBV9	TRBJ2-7	TGTGCCAGCAGTCCAGCGGGGGTACCCTACGAGCAGTACTTC	CASSPAGVPYEQYF
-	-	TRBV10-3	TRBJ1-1	TGTGCCATCAGTGAGCTACAGATGAACACTGAAGCTTTCTTT	CAISELQMNTEAFF
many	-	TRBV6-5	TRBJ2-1	TGTGCCAGCAGTTACGCAAAGCAGGGCCATGAGCAGTTCTTC	CASSYAKQGHEQFF
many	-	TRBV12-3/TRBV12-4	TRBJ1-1	TGTGCCAGCAGAATCCGTACAGGGAACACTGAAGCTTTCTTT	CASRIRTGNTEAFF
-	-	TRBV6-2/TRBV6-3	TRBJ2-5	TGTGCCAGCAGTTACTCGAGGGGCTCACAAGAGACCCAGTACTTC	CASSYSRGSQETQYF
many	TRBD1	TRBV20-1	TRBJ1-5	TGCAGTGCTAGTAGGGGGCTCGGTCAGCCCCAGCATTTT	CSASRGLGQPQHF
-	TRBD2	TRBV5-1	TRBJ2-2	TGCGCCAGCAGCCACGGACTAGCCTCTAACACCGGGGAGCTGTTTTTT	CASSHGLASNTGELFF
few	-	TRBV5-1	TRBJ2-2	TGCGCCAGCAGCTTGGTGGATCTTTCGACGAGGGAGCTGTTTTTT	CASSLVDLSTRELFF
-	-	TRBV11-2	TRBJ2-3	TGTGCCAGCAGCGGAAGGGGCGGGGGCCCGACAGATACGCAGTATTTT	CASSGRGGGPTDTQYF
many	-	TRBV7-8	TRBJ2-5	TGTGCCAGCAGCCACGTCGACAGGAGCGTTGAGACCCAGTACTTC	CASSHVDRSVETQYF
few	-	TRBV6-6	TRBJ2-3	TGTGCCAGCAGTTACGGTCCGGGCCGCAACACAGATACGCAGTATTTT	CASSYGPGRNTDTQYF
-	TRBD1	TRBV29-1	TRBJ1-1	TGCAGGGTTCCACTGACAGGGTCATGCGCTGAAGCTTTCTTT	CRVPLTGSCAEAFF
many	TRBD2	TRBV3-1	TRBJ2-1	TGTGCCAGCAGCCCGCGAGCGGGGGGGCCCTACAATGAGCAGTTCTTC	CASSPRAGGPYNEQFF